Listed below are T cell receptor beta chains from one sample, sequenced in a study of blood T cell repertoires in COVID-19. Repertoires were generated with immunoSEQ multiplex PCR, while TCRdb's copy carries only in-frame clones and drops some. In the table there are about 320,000 clones, 85% of which are singletons. The sequenced sample consisted of PBMCs or T cells enriched from blood (not recorded which). The receptor set was obtained from a woman under 40 who had been exposed to COVID-19. CDR3s include the opening cysteine and the closing phenylalanine or tryptophan. Fields, in order: V gene, J gene, clone size, D gene, CDR3 DNA, CDR3 protein. D genes are given only for firm matches. Expanded clones get a size class; other rows say once, few or many, or leave the size out.

TRBV6-5	TRBJ2-4	NA	NA	TGTGCCAGCACCAGCCGCAGGGAAGCGGGCATTCAGTACTTC	CASTSRREAGIQYF
TRBV7-9	TRBJ2-1	few	NA	TGTGCCAGCAGCCCCTTACTCATCGGCTACAATGAGCAGTTCTTC	CASSPLLIGYNEQFF
TRBV6-1	TRBJ2-2	NA	TRBD2	TGTGCCAGCAGTGAGCTTTCCGGGACTAGCGGGGGGGCTTGGACCGGGGAGCTGTTTTTT	CASSELSGTSGGAWTGELFF
TRBV3-1/TRBV3-2	TRBJ2-3	NA	TRBD2	TGTGCCAGCAGCCAAGATTGGGCTAGCGGAAGCACAGATACGCAGTATTTT	CASSQDWASGSTDTQYF
TRBV6-5	TRBJ2-3	NA	NA	TGTGCCAGCAGTTACGGCAGATTCACAGATACGCAGTATTTT	CASSYGRFTDTQYF
TRBV2	TRBJ2-5	NA	TRBD1	TGTGCCAGCAGCCCCCTAGGGGGCTACCGAATGGGGGAGACCCAGTACTTC	CASSPLGGYRMGETQYF
TRBV7-9	TRBJ2-7	NA	NA	TGTGCCAGCAGCTTAGAGACGGGTGTCTCCTACGAGCAGTACTTC	CASSLETGVSYEQYF
TRBV7-3	TRBJ2-1	NA	NA	TGTGCCAGCAGCGGGTCTTTCTCGAGGAATGAGCAGTTCTTC	CASSGSFSRNEQFF
TRBV5-1	TRBJ1-1	NA	NA	TGCGCCAGCAGCTTGGCCGGAGGGATGAACACTGAAGCTTTCTTT	CASSLAGGMNTEAFF
TRBV9	TRBJ1-1	NA	TRBD1	TGTGCCAGCAGCGGAGGAGACAGGGGAGCTGAAGCTTTCTTT	CASSGGDRGAEAFF
TRBV7-7	TRBJ2-1	once	NA	TGTGCTAGCAGCGCGGAGGATACACAGGGAGAAGATGAGCAGTTCTTC	CASSAEDTQGEDEQFF
TRBV2	TRBJ2-5	once	NA	TGTGCCAGCACAATACAGGGTGCCCAAGAGACCCAGTACTTC	CASTIQGAQETQYF
TRBV28	TRBJ2-1	NA	NA	TGTGCCAGCAGTTTAGCCCCCGCGGGGAGCAATGAGCAGTTCTTC	CASSLAPAGSNEQFF
TRBV7-2	TRBJ2-3	NA	NA	TGTGCCAGCAGCTTACCGACTAGGTTTACGCAGTATTTT	CASSLPTRFTQYF
TRBV6-5	TRBJ1-4	few	NA	TGTGCCAGCAGCGGCCGAGGGGACTCTAATGAAAAACTGTTTTTT	CASSGRGDSNEKLFF
TRBV28	TRBJ1-1	NA	TRBD1	TGTGCCAGCACCTCTCTTCAGGGGGCAACAGTGGGAGTGGGAGCTTTCTTT	CASTSLQGATVGVGAFF
TRBV7-9	TRBJ2-1	NA	TRBD2	TGTGCCGGGGGGGACTACAATGAGCAGTTCTTC	CAGGDYNEQFF
TRBV28	TRBJ1-6	NA	NA	TGTGCCGCTTATCCGACCCAGGGTTCACCCCTCCACTTT	CAAYPTQGSPLHF
TRBV9	TRBJ1-6	NA	NA	TGTGCCAGCAGTATTCAAGGAGGAGATTCACCCCTCCACTTT	CASSIQGGDSPLHF
TRBV5-4	TRBJ2-1	NA	TRBD2	TGTGCCAGCAGCTCCCCGGGACTAGCATCCGGTGAGCAGTTCTTC	CASSSPGLASGEQFF
TRBV14	TRBJ1-2	NA	TRBD1	TGTGCCAGCAGCCGTGACAGGGTCTATGGCTACACCTTC	CASSRDRVYGYTF
TRBV5-1	TRBJ2-1	NA	NA	TGCGCCAGCAGCTTGGGCGGCGATGAGCAGTTCTTC	CASSLGGDEQFF
TRBV13	TRBJ2-3	once	NA	TGTGCCAGCAGCTTAGTTGGGGAGGCCCCCACAGATACGCAGTATTTT	CASSLVGEAPTDTQYF
TRBV11-2	TRBJ2-3	NA	TRBD2	TGTGCCAGCAGCTTTAGCGGGTCCACGGCAGATACGCAGTATTTT	CASSFSGSTADTQYF
TRBV7-9	TRBJ1-2	NA	TRBD1	TGTGCCAGCAGCTTAGAGACAGGGGGATATGGCTACACCTTC	CASSLETGGYGYTF
TRBV19	TRBJ1-1	NA	TRBD1	TGTGCCAGTCACACACAGGGGAACACCATGAACACTGAAGCTTTCTTT	CASHTQGNTMNTEAFF
TRBV3-1/TRBV3-2	TRBJ1-4	NA	TRBD1	TGTGCCAGCAGCCAAGAACCCCCGGACAGGAATGAAAAACTGTTTTTT	CASSQEPPDRNEKLFF
TRBV5-1	TRBJ2-2	NA	TRBD1	TGCGCCAGCAGCGTGCTCCCGGGACAGGGCGACGGGGAGCTGTTTTTT	CASSVLPGQGDGELFF
TRBV4-3	TRBJ1-6	few	NA	TGCGCCAGCAGCCAAGATAGCGGGGGAGCGGAGAATTCACCCCTCCACTTT	CASSQDSGGAENSPLHF
TRBV19	TRBJ1-3	NA	NA	TGTGCCAGTAGTATAATGGAGAAATCTGGAAACACCATATATTTT	CASSIMEKSGNTIYF
TRBV6-5	TRBJ2-7	NA	TRBD1	TGTGCCAGCAGTAGGCCGGGACAGGGCTACGAGCAGTACTTC	CASSRPGQGYEQYF
TRBV6-5	TRBJ2-2	NA	TRBD1	TGTGCCAGCAGTTTAAAAAGGGGGCCGGACACCGGGGAGCTGTTTTTT	CASSLKRGPDTGELFF
TRBV7-9	TRBJ1-4	NA	NA	TGTGCCAGCAGCTTCAGTAACAGCGAAAAACTGTTTTTT	CASSFSNSEKLFF
TRBV7-6	TRBJ2-3	NA	NA	TGTGCCAGCACCTTGTCTGCGGGACGGGGCACAGATACGCAGTATTTT	CASTLSAGRGTDTQYF
TRBV4-2	TRBJ1-5	NA	NA	TGTGCCAGCAGCCAAGATTTGAGTCTTCGACAGCCCCAGCATTTT	CASSQDLSLRQPQHF
TRBV7-3	TRBJ1-2	NA	TRBD1	TGTGCCAGCAGTATCGGACAGGACTATGGCTACACCTTC	CASSIGQDYGYTF
TRBV7-2	TRBJ2-5	NA	TRBD2	TGTGCCAGCAGCTTCTCTCTAGCGGGAGGGACCCGATTCGAGACCCAGTACTTC	CASSFSLAGGTRFETQYF
TRBV6-5	TRBJ1-2	NA	NA	TGTGCCACCAGATGGGACACCCCGGGAAGAGGCTACACCTTC	CATRWDTPGRGYTF
TRBV19	TRBJ1-5	NA	NA	TGTGCCAGTGCCGGGACAAGTAGCAATCAGCCCCAGCATTTT	CASAGTSSNQPQHF
TRBV10-3	TRBJ2-7	NA	TRBD2	TGTGCCATCCAATCGGGACTAGAGAGCTACGAGCAGTACTTC	CAIQSGLESYEQYF
TRBV24-1	TRBJ2-5	NA	NA	TGTGCCACCAGTGAAGGAGCAGCCTTCCAAGAGACCCAGTACTTC	CATSEGAAFQETQYF
TRBV11-2	TRBJ2-1	few	TRBD2	TGTGCCAGCAGCTTGACTAGCGGGAGGAATGAGCAGTTCTTC	CASSLTSGRNEQFF
TRBV28	TRBJ2-7	NA	NA	TGTGCCAGCAACCCTCGACACGGAACGGTCCACGAGCAGTACTTC	CASNPRHGTVHEQYF
TRBV7-9	TRBJ2-5	NA	TRBD1	TGTGCCAGCAGCCTGATGAAGGGACAGGGGAAGACCCAGTACTTC	CASSLMKGQGKTQYF
TRBV19	TRBJ1-5	NA	TRBD1	TGTGCCAGTAATCAGGGGGCCGATCAGCCCCAGCATTTT	CASNQGADQPQHF
TRBV6-4	TRBJ1-2	NA	NA	TGTGCCAGCCTCCCCTCCGCAGGGGCCTTCGGCTATGGCTACACCTTC	CASLPSAGAFGYGYTF
TRBV10-3	TRBJ2-2	NA	NA	TGTGCCATAAGATCGGACATCGGCACCGGGGAGCTGTTTTTT	CAIRSDIGTGELFF
TRBV28	TRBJ2-7	NA	TRBD2	TGTGCCAGCAGTTACCTAGCGGGATCGGGGAAGCAGTACTTC	CASSYLAGSGKQYF
TRBV27	TRBJ2-2	NA	TRBD1	TGTGCCAGCAGTTGGGCAGGGGGCGGAGGCGGGGAGCTGTTTTTT	CASSWAGGGGGELFF
TRBV29-1	TRBJ1-2	NA	NA	TGCAGCGTTGATGGTCGGGAGGCGTTATATGGCTACACCTTC	CSVDGREALYGYTF
TRBV7-8	TRBJ2-7	NA	TRBD1	TGTGCCAGCAGCGAGCCGGGACAGGAGGAATACGAGCAGTACTTC	CASSEPGQEEYEQYF
TRBV7-9	TRBJ1-1	NA	TRBD1	TGTGCCAGCAGCTTTGGGGGACAGTTGAACACTGAAGCTTTCTTT	CASSFGGQLNTEAFF
TRBV5-4	TRBJ2-2	NA	NA	TGTGCCAGCAGCGCCCTACAGGGAACCACCGGGGAGCTGTTTTTT	CASSALQGTTGELFF
TRBV3-1/TRBV3-2	TRBJ1-2	NA	NA	TGTGCCAGCAGCCACTTACAGGGTGGGAATGGCTACACCTTC	CASSHLQGGNGYTF
TRBV10-3	TRBJ2-5	NA	NA	TGTGCCATCAGTGAAGAGGGTTTGGGGCAAGAGACCCAGTACTTC	CAISEEGLGQETQYF
TRBV3-1/TRBV3-2	TRBJ2-1	NA	NA	TGTGCCAGCAGCCAAAGCAGGGACAGCGGGGGTTTACCGTTCTTC	CASSQSRDSGGLPFF